The 20 T cell receptor beta chains below were found in one sample sequenced in a study of cytomegalovirus exposure and HLA in healthy donors. Amplification used 60 Vbeta primers and 13 Jbeta primers. Libraries were prepared by immunoSEQ multiplex PCR; TCRdb keeps only in-frame clonotypes and omits some of them. This sample's table reports about 35,000 clones. Sequences were obtained from PBMCs. Source of these receptors: a man aged 40-55 years in good health and CMV-seronegative.

This chain joins TRBV30 and TRBJ2-7; 13 bases agree with TRBD2. Germline-derived CDR1 and CDR2 are GTSNPN and SVGIG (reference sequence). V lost 2 bases, J lost 6 bases, and 7 bases stayed unmatched. CDR3 size: 15 residues. CDR3 in DNA: TGTGCCTGGAGTTTAACCCGGACTAGCGGGAGCGAGCAGTACTTC. This encodes CAWSLTRTSGSEQYF.

The chain uses TRBV9 and TRBJ2-7; 14 positions agree with TRBD2. This CDR3 is 16 amino acids long. CDR1 and CDR2 (germline): SGDLS, YYNGEE. Losses at the gene ends were 4 bases for V and 5 bases for J; bases not matched to a gene: 8. For the CDR3, the DNA is TGTGCCAGCAGCCCCCGACTAGCGGGAGGGCGGGACGAGCAGTACTTC. This encodes CASSPRLAGGRDEQYF.

The chain uses TRBV28 and TRBJ2-3; 11 nucleotides align to TRBD2. V was pared by 7 bases and J by 1 base, with 4 bases of the junction left unmatched. The CDR3 has 15 amino acids. The germline CDR1 and CDR2 sequences are MDHEN and SYDVKM. The chain's CDR3 is CASISGRAGTDTQYF. As DNA, the CDR3 is TGTGCCAGCATTAGCGGGAGGGCCGGCACAGATACGCAGTATTTT.

The chain combines TRBV6-1 with TRBJ2-2; no firm D call. Germline assignment: CDR1 MNHNS and CDR2 SASEGT. The CDR3 is made up of 13 amino acids. Trimming took off 8 bases at V and 5 bases at J, with 12 bases between the two ends. In DNA, the CDR3 is TGTGCCAGCGTCGGTTCCGAAACCGGGGAGCTGTTTTTT. Protein: CASVGSETGELFF.

The CDR3 nucleotides are TGTGCCAGCAGCGTCCGGAACACTGAAGCTTTCTTT. As protein: CASSVRNTEAFF. The chain combines TRBV7-9 with TRBJ1-1; D uncertain. Germline assignment: CDR1 SEHNR and CDR2 FQNEAQ (reference sequence). V dropped 5 bases and J dropped 1 base, with 5 bases sitting between them. There are 12 residues in the CDR3.

This rearrangement joins TRBV7-2 to TRBJ1-2; D unclear. The CDR3 is made up of 13 amino acids. CDR1 and CDR2 (germline): SGHTA, FQGNSA. V was shortened by 2 bases and J by 6 bases, with 10 bases between the two germline ends. As DNA, the CDR3 is TGTGCCAGCAGCTTACCGTCGGTAGATGGCTACACCTTC. It codes for CASSLPSVDGYTF. The full variable domain, its missing parts supplied by reference TRBV7-2 and TRBJ1-2, is GAGVSQSPSNKVTEKGKDVELRCDPISGHTALYWYRQSLGQGLEFLIYFQGNSAPDKSGLPSDRFSAERTGGSVSTLTIQRTQQEDSAVYLCASSLPSVDGYTFGSGTRLTVV.

A remark on this clone: The sample holds other DNA sequences that translate to the same CDR3. The V gene is TRBV10-3, the J gene TRBJ1-1, with D perhaps TRBD1 (6 bases). V gave up 0 bases and J gave up 0 bases, with 11 bases separating them. The CDR3 covers 16 residues. Germline V gene lookup returns CDR1 ENHRY and CDR2 SYGVKD. CDR3 protein: CAISESRTAMNTEAFF. Written as DNA, the CDR3 is TGTGCCATCAGTGAGTCTAGGACAGCGATGAACACTGAAGCTTTCTTT.

CDR3 amino acids: CATSTVNYGYTF. The CDR3 bases are TGTGCCACCTCGACAGTTAACTATGGCTACACCTTC. The V gene is TRBV19, the J gene TRBJ1-2, with D perhaps matching TRBD1 (5 bases). The CDR3 has 12 residues. V lost 10 bases and J lost 1, with 10 bases in between. Germline assignment: CDR1 LNHDA and CDR2 SQIVND (reference sequence).

This sequence joins TRBV25-1 and TRBJ1-2; perhaps TRBD1 as D (5 bases). Germline-derived CDR1 and CDR2 are MGHDK and SYGVNS. The V gene lost 4 bases and the J gene lost 4 bases, with 7 bases spanning the gap. The CDR3 totals 12 residues. Here the CDR3 DNA reads TGTGCCAGCAGTGGGGGCGTCTATGGCTACACCTTC. It encodes CASSGGVYGYTF.

V and J are TRBV25-1 and TRBJ2-7; the D gene is possibly TRBD1 (6 bases). The CDR3 covers 14 residues. The germline gives CDR1 MGHDK, CDR2 SYGVNS. With 8 bases removed from V and 1 base from J, the gap between germline ends came to 15 bases. The CDR3 spells CASGEGQQSYEQYF. DNA of the CDR3: TGTGCCAGCGGAGAAGGACAGCAGTCCTACGAGCAGTACTTC.

CDR3 in amino acids: CASSRGGTLDEQFF. The CDR3 DNA follows: TGTGCCAGCAGCCGGGGGGGGACCCTGGATGAGCAGTTCTTC. This chain joins TRBV4-2 and TRBJ2-1, with 7 bases matching TRBD2. Germline CDR1 reads LGHNA; CDR2 reads YNFKEQ. V lost 4 bases to trimming and J lost 8 bases; unmatched junction nucleotides: 8. The length of the CDR3 is 14 residues.

The chain employs TRBV2 and TRBJ2-5; D is perhaps TRBD2 (5 bases). The V end was cut by 4 bases, the J end by 6 bases, with 15 bases between. CDR3 length: 14 amino acids. Germline V gives CDR1 SNHLY, CDR2 FYNNEI. The CDR3 coding sequence is TGTGCCAGCAGTGGTATCCAGCGGCGACAGACCCAGTACTTC. Its protein product is CASSGIQRRQTQYF. Looking up the rest from reference TRBV2 and TRBJ2-5 gives the full variable domain: EPEVTQTPSHQVTQMGQEVILRCVPISNHLYFYWYRQILGQKVEFLVSFYNNEISEKSEIFDDQFSVERPDGSNFTLKIRSTKLEDSAMYFCASSGIQRRQTQYFGPGTRLLVL.

The chain links TRBV6-1 to TRBJ2-7; 12 nucleotides agree with TRBD2. This CDR3 contains 17 residues. Germline CDR1 MNHNS, CDR2 SASEGT. With V trimmed by 2 bases and J by 4 bases, 9 bases remained unmatched. The CDR3 nucleotides read TGTGCCAGCAGTGAAAGGCTAGCGGGAGGGCCGTGGTACGAGCAGTACTTC. Translation gives CASSERLAGGPWYEQYF.

This rearrangement joins TRBV11-3 to TRBJ2-3; D uncertain. Trimming shortened V by 1 base and J by 0 bases, and 14 bases separated the two germline ends. Germline V lookup: CDR1 SGHNT, CDR2 YENEEA. There are 17 residues in the CDR3. The DNA for the CDR3 is TGTGCCAGCAGCTTAGTGGTGGGCTTCACTAGCACAGATACGCAGTATTTT. Encoded protein: CASSLVVGFTSTDTQYF.

The chain joins TRBV9 to TRBJ2-2; 12 bases map to TRBD2. This CDR3 has 17 residues. Germline lookup yields CDR1 SGDLS and CDR2 YYNGEE. V dropped 6 bases and J dropped 4; count of bases not matched to a gene: 10. The CDR3 reads CASTLTSGRSGTGELFF. The CDR3 DNA follows: TGTGCCAGCACCCTGACTAGCGGGAGATCGGGCACCGGGGAGCTGTTTTTT.

This chain connects TRBV6-1 to TRBJ1-1; D is uncertain. There are 13 residues in the CDR3. The germline V gene has CDR1 MNHNS and CDR2 SASEGT. The germline V and J ends were trimmed by 1 base and 5 bases, with 8 bases remaining between them. The CDR3 nucleotides read TGTGCCAGCAGTGAAGGCGTGAGAACTGAAGCTTTCTTT. Amino acid sequence: CASSEGVRTEAFF.

The J gene is TRBJ2-2, the V gene TRBV9; TRBD1 is a possible D gene (5 bases). CDR3 length equals 14 residues. Germline assignment: CDR1 SGDLS and CDR2 YYNGEE. Trimming stripped 2 bases from V and 1 base from J, with 6 bases between. The CDR3 sequence: CASSVQGNTGELFF. In DNA form, the CDR3 reads TGTGCCAGCAGCGTTCAGGGGAACACCGGGGAGCTGTTTTTT.

The V gene is TRBV6-1, the J gene TRBJ2-7; D ambiguous. Trimming removed 1 base from V and 3 bases from J, with 7 bases in between. The CDR3 has 13 residues. The germline V gene has CDR1 MNHNS and CDR2 SASEGT. The CDR3 nucleotides are TGTGCCAGCAGTGAAGGTGAGCTCTACGAGCAGTACTTC. This sequence encodes CASSEGELYEQYF.

This chain links TRBV30 with TRBJ2-1; 9 nucleotides line up with TRBD2. The ends lost 5 bases at V and 8 bases at J; junction bases unmatched: 10. The CDR3 is 14 amino acids. The germline gives CDR1 GTSNPN, CDR2 SVGIG (reference sequence). The CDR3 DNA reads as TGTGCCTGGGAAGGTGGCGGGAGGGGTTATGAGCAGTTCTTC. It codes for CAWEGGGRGYEQFF.

The V gene is TRBV19, the J gene TRBJ2-2; the D gene is possibly TRBD2 (5 bases). The germline gives CDR1 LNHDA, CDR2 SQIVND (reference sequence). Trimming took off 3 bases at V and 6 bases at J, with 5 bases between the two ends. The CDR3 sequence is 12 residues long. Written as DNA, the CDR3 is TGTGCCAGTAGTATGCGGGCCGGGGAGCTGTTTTTT. Translating it yields CASSMRAGELFF.